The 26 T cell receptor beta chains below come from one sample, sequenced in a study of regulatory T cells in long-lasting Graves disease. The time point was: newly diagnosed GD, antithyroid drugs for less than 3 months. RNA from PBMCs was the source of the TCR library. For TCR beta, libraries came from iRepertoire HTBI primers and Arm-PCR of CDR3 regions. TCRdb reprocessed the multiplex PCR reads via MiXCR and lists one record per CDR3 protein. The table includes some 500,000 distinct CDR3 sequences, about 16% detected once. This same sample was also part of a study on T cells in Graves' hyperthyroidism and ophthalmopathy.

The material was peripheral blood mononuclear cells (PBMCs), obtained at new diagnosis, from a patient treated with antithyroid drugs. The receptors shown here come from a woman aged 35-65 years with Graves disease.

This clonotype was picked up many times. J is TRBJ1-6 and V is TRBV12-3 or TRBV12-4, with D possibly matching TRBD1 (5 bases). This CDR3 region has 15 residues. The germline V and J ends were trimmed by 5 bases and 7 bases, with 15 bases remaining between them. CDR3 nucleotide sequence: TGTGCCAGCAGTCCGACGGGGGAGGGGAATTCACCCCTCCACTTT. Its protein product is CASSPTGEGNSPLHF.

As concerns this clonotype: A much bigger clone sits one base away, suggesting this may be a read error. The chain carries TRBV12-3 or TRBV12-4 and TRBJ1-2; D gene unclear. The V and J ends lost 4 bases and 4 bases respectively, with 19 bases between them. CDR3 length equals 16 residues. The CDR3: CASSYSLKVAGYGYTF. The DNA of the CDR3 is TGTGCCAGCAGTTATAGCCTAAAGGTGGCTGGCTATGGCTACACCTTC.

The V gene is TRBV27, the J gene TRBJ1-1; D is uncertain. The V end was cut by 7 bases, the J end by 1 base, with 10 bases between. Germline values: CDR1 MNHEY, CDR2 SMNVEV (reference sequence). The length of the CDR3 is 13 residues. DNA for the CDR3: TGTGCCAGCAAATTGACAAGGAACACTGAAGCTTTCTTT. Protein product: CASKLTRNTEAFF.

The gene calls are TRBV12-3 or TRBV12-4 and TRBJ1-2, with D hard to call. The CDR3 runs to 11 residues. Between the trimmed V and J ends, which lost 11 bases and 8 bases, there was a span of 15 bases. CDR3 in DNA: TGTGCCGCGAAGGGCTCCCAAGGCTACACCTTC. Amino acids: CAAKGSQGYTF.

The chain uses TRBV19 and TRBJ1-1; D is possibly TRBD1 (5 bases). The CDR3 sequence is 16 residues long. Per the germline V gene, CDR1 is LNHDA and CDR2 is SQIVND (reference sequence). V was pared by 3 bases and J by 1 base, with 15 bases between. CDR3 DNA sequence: TGTGCCAGTAGTATTGGGGGTGGGGCGAGGAACACTGAAGCTTTCTTT. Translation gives CASSIGGGARNTEAFF.

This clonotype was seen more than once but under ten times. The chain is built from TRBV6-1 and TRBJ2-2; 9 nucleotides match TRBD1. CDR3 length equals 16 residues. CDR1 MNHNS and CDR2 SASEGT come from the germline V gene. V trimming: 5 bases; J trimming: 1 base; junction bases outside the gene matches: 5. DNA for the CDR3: TGTGCCAGCAGTACAACGGACAGGGGGAACACCGGGGAGCTGTTTTTT. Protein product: CASSTTDRGNTGELFF.

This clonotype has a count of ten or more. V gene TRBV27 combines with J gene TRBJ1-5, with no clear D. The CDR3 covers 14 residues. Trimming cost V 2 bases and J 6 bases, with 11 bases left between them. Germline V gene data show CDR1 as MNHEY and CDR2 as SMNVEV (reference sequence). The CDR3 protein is CASSLVAKGQPQHF. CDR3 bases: TGTGCCAGCAGTTTAGTCGCGAAGGGTCAGCCCCAGCATTTT.

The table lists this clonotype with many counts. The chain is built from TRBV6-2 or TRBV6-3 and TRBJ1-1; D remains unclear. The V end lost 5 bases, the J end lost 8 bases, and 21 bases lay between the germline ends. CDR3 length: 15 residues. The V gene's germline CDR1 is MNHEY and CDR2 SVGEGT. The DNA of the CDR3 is TGTGCCAGCAGTGAAGCAATATTTGGGGAGAGGGAAGCTTTCTTT. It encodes CASSEAIFGEREAFF.

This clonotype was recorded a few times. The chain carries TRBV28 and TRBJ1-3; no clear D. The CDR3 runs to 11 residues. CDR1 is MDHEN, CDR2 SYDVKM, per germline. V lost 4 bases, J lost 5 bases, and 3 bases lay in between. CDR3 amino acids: CASSSRNTIYF. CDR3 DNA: TGTGCCAGCAGTTCGAGAAACACCATATATTTT.

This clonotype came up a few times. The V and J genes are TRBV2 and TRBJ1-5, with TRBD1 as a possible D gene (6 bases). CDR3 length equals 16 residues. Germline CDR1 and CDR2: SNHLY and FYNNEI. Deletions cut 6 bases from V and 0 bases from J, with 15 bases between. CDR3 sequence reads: CASSDGTSHSNQPQHF. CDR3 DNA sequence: TGTGCCAGCAGCGATGGGACAAGCCATAGCAATCAGCCCCAGCATTTT.

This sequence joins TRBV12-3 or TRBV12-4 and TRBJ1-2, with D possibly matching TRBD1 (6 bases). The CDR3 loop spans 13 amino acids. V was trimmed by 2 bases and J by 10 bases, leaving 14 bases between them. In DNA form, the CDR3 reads TGTGCCAGCAGTTTATCGTCAGGGGACAACTACACCTTC. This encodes CASSLSSGDNYTF.

The CDR3 coding sequence is TGTGCCAGCAGCTTTACCGGACTAGCGGGGGGGGCTGGAGATACGCAGTATTTT. Residues: CASSFTGLAGGAGDTQYF. The gene calls are TRBV7-3 and TRBJ2-3; 15 bases are shared with TRBD2. After removal of 3 bases from V and 5 bases from J, the junction contained 9 bases not matched to a gene. The CDR3 is 18 amino acids. From germline, CDR1 is SGHTA and CDR2 FQGTGA.

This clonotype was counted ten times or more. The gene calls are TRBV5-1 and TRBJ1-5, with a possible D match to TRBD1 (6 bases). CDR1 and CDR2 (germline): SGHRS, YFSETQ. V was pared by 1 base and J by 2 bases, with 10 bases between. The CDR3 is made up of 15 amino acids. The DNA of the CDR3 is TGCGCCAGCAGCTTGACAGGGATCGGCAATCAGCCCCAGCATTTT. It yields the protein CASSLTGIGNQPQHF.

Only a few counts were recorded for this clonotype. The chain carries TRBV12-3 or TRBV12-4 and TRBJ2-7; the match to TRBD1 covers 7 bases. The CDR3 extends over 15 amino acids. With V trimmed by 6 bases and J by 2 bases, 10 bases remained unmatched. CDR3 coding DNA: TGTGCCAGCAGCTTCGACAGGGTCCCTACCTACGAGCAGTACTTC. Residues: CASSFDRVPTYEQYF.

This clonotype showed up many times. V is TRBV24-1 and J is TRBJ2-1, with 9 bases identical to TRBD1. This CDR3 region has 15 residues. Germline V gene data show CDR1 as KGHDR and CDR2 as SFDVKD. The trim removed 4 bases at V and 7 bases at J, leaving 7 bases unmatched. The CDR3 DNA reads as TGTGCCACCAGTGACACCGGGACAGGGTCAAATGAGCAGTTCTTC. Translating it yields CATSDTGTGSNEQFF.

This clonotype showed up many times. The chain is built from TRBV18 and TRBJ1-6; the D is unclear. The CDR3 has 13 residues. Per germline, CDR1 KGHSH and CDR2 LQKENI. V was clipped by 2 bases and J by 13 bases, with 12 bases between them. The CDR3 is CASSPDPMGPLHF. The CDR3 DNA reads TGTGCCAGCTCACCAGACCCCATGGGTCCCCTCCACTTT.

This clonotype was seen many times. The CDR3 sequence is CASSPQGPSGNQPQHF. The CDR3 DNA is TGCGCCAGCAGCCCGCAGGGGCCTAGTGGCAATCAGCCCCAGCATTTT. The chain uses TRBV4-1 and TRBJ1-5, with a possible D match to TRBD1 (6 bases). Trimming took off 4 bases at V and 2 bases at J, with 15 bases between the two ends. The CDR3 loop spans 16 amino acids. Germline lookup yields CDR1 MGHRA and CDR2 YSYEKL.

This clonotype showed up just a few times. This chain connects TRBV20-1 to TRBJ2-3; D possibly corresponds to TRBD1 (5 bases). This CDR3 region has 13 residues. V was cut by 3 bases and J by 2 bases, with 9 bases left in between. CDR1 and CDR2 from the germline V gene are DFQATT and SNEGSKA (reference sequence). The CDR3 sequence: CSASPGPTDTQYF. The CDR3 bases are TGCAGTGCTAGTCCAGGGCCCACAGATACGCAGTATTTT.

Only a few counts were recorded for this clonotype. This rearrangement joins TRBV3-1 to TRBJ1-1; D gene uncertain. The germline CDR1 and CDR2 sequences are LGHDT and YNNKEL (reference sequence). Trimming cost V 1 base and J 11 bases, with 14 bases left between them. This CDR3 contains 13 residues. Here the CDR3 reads CASSQVSPPKAFF. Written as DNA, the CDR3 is TGTGCCAGCAGCCAAGTATCCCCACCAAAGGCTTTCTTT.

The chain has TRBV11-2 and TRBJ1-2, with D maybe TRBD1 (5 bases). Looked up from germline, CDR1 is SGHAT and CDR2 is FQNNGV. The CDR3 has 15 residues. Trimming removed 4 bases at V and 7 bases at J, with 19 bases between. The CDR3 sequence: CASSSYQTELGGYTF. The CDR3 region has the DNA TGTGCCAGCAGCTCCTACCAGACAGAGCTCGGTGGCTACACCTTC.

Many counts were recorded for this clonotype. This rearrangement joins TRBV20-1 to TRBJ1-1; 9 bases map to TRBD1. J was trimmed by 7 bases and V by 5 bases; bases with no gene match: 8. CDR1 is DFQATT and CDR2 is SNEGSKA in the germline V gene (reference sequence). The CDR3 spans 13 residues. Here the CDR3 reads CSAAGQGTGEAFF. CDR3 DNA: TGCAGTGCTGCGGGACAGGGAACGGGTGAAGCTTTCTTT.

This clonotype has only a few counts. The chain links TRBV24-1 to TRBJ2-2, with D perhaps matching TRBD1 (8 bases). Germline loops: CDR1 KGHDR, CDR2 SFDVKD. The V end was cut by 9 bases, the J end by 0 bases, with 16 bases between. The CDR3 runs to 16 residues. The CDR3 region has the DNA TGTGCCACCCCCGGGGGGACAGGTACGAACACCGGGGAGCTGTTTTTT. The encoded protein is CATPGGTGTNTGELFF.

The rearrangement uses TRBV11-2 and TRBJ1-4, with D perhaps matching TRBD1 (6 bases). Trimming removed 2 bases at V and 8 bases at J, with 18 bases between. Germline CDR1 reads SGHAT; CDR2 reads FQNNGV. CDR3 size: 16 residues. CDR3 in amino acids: CASSLFGGQVGEKLFF. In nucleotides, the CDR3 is TGTGCCAGCAGCTTATTTGGGGGGCAGGTTGGGGAAAAACTGTTTTTT.

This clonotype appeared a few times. The CDR3 coding sequence is TGTGCCAGCAGCCTCAGCGGGGGGGCCCCCAATGAGCAGTTCTTC. It is translated as CASSLSGGAPNEQFF. The chain combines TRBV7-9 with TRBJ2-1, with TRBD2 identical over 10 bases. After removal of 5 bases from V and 6 bases from J, the junction contained 7 bases not matched to a gene. This CDR3 has 15 amino acids. The V gene's germline CDR1 is SEHNR and CDR2 FQNEAQ (reference sequence). The full variable domain, completed using reference TRBV7-9 and TRBJ2-1, is DTGVSQNPRHKITKRGQNVTFRCDPISEHNRLYWYRQTLGQGPEFLTYFQNEAQLEKSRLLSDRFSAERPKGSFSTLEIQRTEQGDSAMYLCASSLSGGAPNEQFFGPGTRLTVL.

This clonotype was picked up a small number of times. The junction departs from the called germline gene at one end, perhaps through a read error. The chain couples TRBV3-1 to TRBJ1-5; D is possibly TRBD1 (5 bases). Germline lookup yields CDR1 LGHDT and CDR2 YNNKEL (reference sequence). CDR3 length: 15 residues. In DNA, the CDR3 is TGTGCCAGCAGCCAAGATACAACAGGAAATCAGCCCCGGCATTTT. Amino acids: CASSQDTTGNQPRHF.

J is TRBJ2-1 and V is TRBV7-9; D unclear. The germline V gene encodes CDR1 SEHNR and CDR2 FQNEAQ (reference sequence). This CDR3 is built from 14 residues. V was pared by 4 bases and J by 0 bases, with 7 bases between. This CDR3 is CASSSPSSYNEQFF. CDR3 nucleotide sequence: TGTGCCAGCAGCTCCCCGAGCTCCTACAATGAGCAGTTCTTC.